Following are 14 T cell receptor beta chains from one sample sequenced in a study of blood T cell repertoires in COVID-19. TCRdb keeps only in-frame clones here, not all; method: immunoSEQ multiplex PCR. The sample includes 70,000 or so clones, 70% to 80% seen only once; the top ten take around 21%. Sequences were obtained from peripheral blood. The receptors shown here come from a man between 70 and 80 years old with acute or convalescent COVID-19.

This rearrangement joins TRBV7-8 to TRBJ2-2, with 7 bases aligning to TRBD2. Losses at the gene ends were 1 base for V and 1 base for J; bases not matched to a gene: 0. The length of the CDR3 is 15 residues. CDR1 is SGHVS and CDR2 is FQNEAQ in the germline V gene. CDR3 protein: CASSLGGRNTGELFF. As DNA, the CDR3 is TGTGCCAGCAGCTTAGGCGGGAGGAACACCGGGGAGCTGTTTTTT.

CDR3 amino acids: CASTLTGEGETQYF. CDR3 DNA: TGTGCCAGTACTCTGACAGGGGAGGGAGAGACCCAGTACTTC. This chain joins TRBV19 and TRBJ2-5; tentatively, D is TRBD1 (8 bases). V was trimmed by 7 bases and J by 4 bases, leaving 16 bases between them. Per germline, CDR1 LNHDA and CDR2 SQIVND (reference sequence). The CDR3 is 14 amino acids.

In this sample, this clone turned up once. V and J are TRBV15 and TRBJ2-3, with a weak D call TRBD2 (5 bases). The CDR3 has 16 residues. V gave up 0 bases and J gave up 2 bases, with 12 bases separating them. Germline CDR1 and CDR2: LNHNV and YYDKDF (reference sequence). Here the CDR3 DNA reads TGTGCCACCAGCAGAGATCCACCGGGGAACACAGATACGCAGTATTTT. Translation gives CATSRDPPGNTDTQYF.

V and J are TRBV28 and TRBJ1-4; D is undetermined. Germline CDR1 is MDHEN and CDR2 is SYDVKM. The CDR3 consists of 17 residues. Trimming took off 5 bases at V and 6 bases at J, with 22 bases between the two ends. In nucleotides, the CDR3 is TGTGCCAGCAGTGCCCCCCACAGAGAGGGCGGGGATGAAAAACTGTTTTTT. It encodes CASSAPHREGGDEKLFF.

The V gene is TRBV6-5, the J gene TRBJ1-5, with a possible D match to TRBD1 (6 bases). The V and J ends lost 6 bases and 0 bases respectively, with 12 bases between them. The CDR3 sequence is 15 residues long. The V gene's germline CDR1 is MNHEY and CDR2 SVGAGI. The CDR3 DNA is TGTGCCAGCAGCCCGGACAGCCCTAGCAATCAGCCCCAGCATTTT. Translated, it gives CASSPDSPSNQPQHF.

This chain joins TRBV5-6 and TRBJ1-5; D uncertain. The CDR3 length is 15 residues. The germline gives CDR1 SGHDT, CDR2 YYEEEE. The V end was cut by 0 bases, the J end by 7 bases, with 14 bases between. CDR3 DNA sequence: TGTGCCAGCAGCTTGGCAGCAGGTTTGGGCCAGCCCCAGCATTTT. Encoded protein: CASSLAAGLGQPQHF.

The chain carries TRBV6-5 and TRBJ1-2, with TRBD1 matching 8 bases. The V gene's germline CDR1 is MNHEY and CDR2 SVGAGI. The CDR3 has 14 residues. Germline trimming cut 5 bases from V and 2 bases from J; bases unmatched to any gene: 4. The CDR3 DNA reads TGTGCCAGCAGTCCGGGACAGGACAACTATGGCTACACCTTC. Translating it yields CASSPGQDNYGYTF.

The CDR3: CASSIDPTSGWDTQYF. The CDR3, as DNA: TGTGCCAGTAGTATAGATCCGACTAGCGGTTGGGATACGCAGTATTTT. This chain uses TRBV19 with TRBJ2-3, with 9 bases aligning to TRBD2. The CDR3 is 16 amino acids. Germline values: CDR1 LNHDA, CDR2 SQIVND (reference sequence). The J segment lost 6 bases and the V segment lost 0 bases, leaving 7 bases of the junction unmatched.

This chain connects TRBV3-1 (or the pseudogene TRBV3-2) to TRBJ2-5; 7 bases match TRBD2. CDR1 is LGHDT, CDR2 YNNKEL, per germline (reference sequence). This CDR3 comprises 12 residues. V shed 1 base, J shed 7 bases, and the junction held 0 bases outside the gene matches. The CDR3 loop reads CASSQVAGTQYF. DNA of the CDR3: TGTGCCAGCAGCCAAGTAGCGGGGACCCAGTACTTC.

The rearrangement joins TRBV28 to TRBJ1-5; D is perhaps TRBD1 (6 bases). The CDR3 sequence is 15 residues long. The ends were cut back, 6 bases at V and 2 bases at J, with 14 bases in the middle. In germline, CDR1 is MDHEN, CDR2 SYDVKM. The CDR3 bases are TGTGCCAGCAGGCCAGGGGCGGGGGGCAATCAGCCCCAGCATTTT. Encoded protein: CASRPGAGGNQPQHF.

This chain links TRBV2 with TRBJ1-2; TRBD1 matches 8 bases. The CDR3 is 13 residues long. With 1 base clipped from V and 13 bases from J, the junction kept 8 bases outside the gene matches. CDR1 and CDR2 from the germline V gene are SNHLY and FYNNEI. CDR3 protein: CASSEGTGRGGTF. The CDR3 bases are TGTGCCAGCAGTGAAGGGACAGGGAGGGGTGGCACCTTC.

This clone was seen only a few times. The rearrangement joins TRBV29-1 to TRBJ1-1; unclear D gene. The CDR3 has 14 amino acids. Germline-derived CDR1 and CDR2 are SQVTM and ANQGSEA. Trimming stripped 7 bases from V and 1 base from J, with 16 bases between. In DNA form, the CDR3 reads TGCAGCGCCATCCGAGGGAGGTCGAACACTGAAGCTTTCTTT. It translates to CSAIRGRSNTEAFF.

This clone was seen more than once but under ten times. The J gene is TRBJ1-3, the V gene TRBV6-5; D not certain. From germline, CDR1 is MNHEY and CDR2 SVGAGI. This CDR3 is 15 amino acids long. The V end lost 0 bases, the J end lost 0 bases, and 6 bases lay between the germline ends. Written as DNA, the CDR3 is TGTGCCAGCAGTTACTCGAGGAGCTCTGGAAACACCATATATTTT. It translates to CASSYSRSSGNTIYF.

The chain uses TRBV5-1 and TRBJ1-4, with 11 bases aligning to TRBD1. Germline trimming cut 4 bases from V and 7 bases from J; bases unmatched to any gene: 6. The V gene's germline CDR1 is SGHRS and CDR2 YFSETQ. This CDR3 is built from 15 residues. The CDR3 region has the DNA TGCGCCAGCAGCAGCGGGACAGGGGGGCTTGAAAAACTGTTTTTT. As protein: CASSSGTGGLEKLFF.